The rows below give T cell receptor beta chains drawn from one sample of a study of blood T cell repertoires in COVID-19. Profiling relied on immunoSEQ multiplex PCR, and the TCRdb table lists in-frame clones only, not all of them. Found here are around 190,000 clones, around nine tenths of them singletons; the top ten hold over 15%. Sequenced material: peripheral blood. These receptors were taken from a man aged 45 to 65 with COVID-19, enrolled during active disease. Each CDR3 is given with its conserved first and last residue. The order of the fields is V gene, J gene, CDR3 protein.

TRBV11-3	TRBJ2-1	CASSQEGLAGHPYNEQFF
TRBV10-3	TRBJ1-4	CAISERANEKLFF
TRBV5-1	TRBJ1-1	CASSGTPENTEAFF
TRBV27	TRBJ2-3	CASSLAINRGTDTQYF
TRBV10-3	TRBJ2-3	CAIRRTSGEDTQYF
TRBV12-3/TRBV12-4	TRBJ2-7	CASSLLDRGEQYF
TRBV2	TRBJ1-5	CASEGDRHSNQPQHF
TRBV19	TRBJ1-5	CASSIVGTGSNQPQHF
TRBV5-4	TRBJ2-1	CASSDGINNEQFF
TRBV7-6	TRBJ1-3	CASSPDDRASGNTIYF
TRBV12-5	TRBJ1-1	CASGSSPHLDRAQNTEAFF
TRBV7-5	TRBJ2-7	CVRSPTGTGLPAREQYF
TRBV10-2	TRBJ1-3	CASKGTADSGNTIYF
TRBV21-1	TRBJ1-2	CASSKGDRSQANYGYTF
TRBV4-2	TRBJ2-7	CASSQASTGLAGGYEQYF
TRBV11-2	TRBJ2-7	CASSHYTGSAYEQYF
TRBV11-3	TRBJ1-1	CASSSGTGGPMNTEAFF
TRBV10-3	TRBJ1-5	CAISAGERQPQHF
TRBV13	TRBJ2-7	CASSLGPSRGNEQYF
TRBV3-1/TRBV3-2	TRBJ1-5	CASSQTQGGNQPQHF
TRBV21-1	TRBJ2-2	CATKTSGGGTGELFF
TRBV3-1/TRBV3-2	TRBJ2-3	CASSQGSRLAALDTQYF
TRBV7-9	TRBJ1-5	CASSLVGTGHSNQPQHF
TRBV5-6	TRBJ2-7	CASSWPGLDSYEQYF
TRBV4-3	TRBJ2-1	CASSHGQGAPNEQFF
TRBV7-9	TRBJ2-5	CASRPPHRSSYQETQYF
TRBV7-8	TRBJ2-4	CASSLVGQTGLAKNIQYF
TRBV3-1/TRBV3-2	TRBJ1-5	CASSQDSRGSRSNQPQHF
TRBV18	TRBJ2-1	CASSPLGGTGLGNEQFF
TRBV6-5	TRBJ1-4	CASHRTGINEKLFF
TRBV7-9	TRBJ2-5	CASSEVGSRGKETQYF
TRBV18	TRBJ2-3	CASSPLEAVTSTDTQYF